The 19 T cell receptor beta chains below come from one sample, sequenced in a study of cytomegalovirus exposure and HLA in healthy donors. 60 Vbeta and 13 Jbeta primers were used in PCR. TCRdb keeps only in-frame clones here, not all; method: immunoSEQ multiplex PCR. The data contain over 150,000 clones, around 82% of them seen just once; the ten biggest clones take up 5.5% to 6.5%. Sequences were obtained from PBMCs. These receptors were collected from a woman aged 35 to 49 in good health and CMV-seropositive.

V and J are TRBV5-1 and TRBJ1-2; 7 nucleotides align to TRBD1. V trimming: 4 bases; J trimming: 2 bases; junction bases outside the gene matches: 5. The germline V gene has CDR1 SGHRS and CDR2 YFSETQ. The CDR3 totals 14 residues. CDR3 amino acids: CASSAGQSNYGYTF. DNA for the CDR3: TGCGCCAGCAGCGCGGGACAGAGCAACTATGGCTACACCTTC.

The rearrangement links TRBV28 to TRBJ1-2; 10 bases are a match to TRBD1. The CDR3 sequence is 16 residues long. CDR1 and CDR2 from the germline V gene are MDHEN and SYDVKM. V dropped 2 bases and J dropped 2; count of bases not matched to a gene: 5. Here the CDR3 DNA reads TGTGCCAGCAGTTTAAGCGGGACAGGGGCGAACTATGGCTACACCTTC. This sequence encodes CASSLSGTGANYGYTF.

The V and J genes are TRBV5-1 and TRBJ2-7; 11 nucleotides line up with TRBD2. The CDR3 length is 15 residues. The V and J ends lost 4 bases and 3 bases, in that order; junction bases with no gene match: 6. Looked up from germline, CDR1 is SGHRS and CDR2 is YFSETQ. CDR3: CASSHGTSGNYEQYF. In DNA, the CDR3 is TGCGCCAGCAGCCACGGGACTAGCGGCAACTACGAGCAGTACTTC.

J is TRBJ2-7 and V is TRBV11-3; D is perhaps TRBD2 (6 bases). The V end lost 5 bases, the J end lost 1 base, and 15 bases lay between the germline ends. Germline CDR1 is SGHNT and CDR2 is YENEEA. The CDR3 is 15 residues long. In DNA, the CDR3 is TGTGCCAGCAGCCGGGGACTTGGAATGTCCTACGAGCAGTACTTC. Residues: CASSRGLGMSYEQYF.

This rearrangement joins TRBV29-1 to TRBJ2-3, with 9 bases matching TRBD2. Trimming cost V 3 bases and J 5 bases; bases outside gene matches: 6. Germline V lookup: CDR1 SQVTM, CDR2 ANQGSEA. This CDR3 comprises 14 residues. CDR3: CSVDRREGQDTQYF. The CDR3 DNA reads as TGCAGCGTTGATCGGCGGGAGGGGCAAGATACGCAGTATTTT.

J is TRBJ2-3 and V is TRBV6-5, with 15 bases that match TRBD2. V was pared by 4 bases and J by 7 bases, with 6 bases of the junction left unmatched. Germline V lookup: CDR1 MNHEY, CDR2 SVGAGI. There are 16 residues in the CDR3. The CDR3 coding sequence is TGTGCCAGCAGTTCACCGGGACTAGCGGGAGGAAATACGCAGTATTTT. It yields the protein CASSSPGLAGGNTQYF.

The chain is built from TRBV10-2 and TRBJ2-7, with TRBD2 matching over 7 bases. The ends lost 5 bases at V and 4 bases at J; junction bases unmatched: 5. The CDR3 runs 13 residues. Germline V gene lookup returns CDR1 WSHSY and CDR2 SAAADI. The CDR3, as DNA: TGCGCCAGCAGTTGGGGGGGTAGGTACGAGCAGTACTTC. Translating gives CASSWGGRYEQYF.

This chain joins TRBV27 and TRBJ2-7; D may be TRBD1 (6 bases). Deletions cut 6 bases from V and 5 bases from J, with 14 bases between. Germline CDR1 reads MNHEY; CDR2 reads SMNVEV (reference sequence). This CDR3 region has 13 residues. The CDR3 sequence is CASREGGRNEQYF. The CDR3 nucleotides are TGTGCCAGCAGAGAAGGGGGAAGGAACGAGCAGTACTTC.

This clone was picked up one time. This rearrangement joins TRBV29-1 to TRBJ2-7, with a weak D call TRBD2 (6 bases). CDR1 and CDR2 from the germline V gene are SQVTM and ANQGSEA. The germline V and J ends were trimmed by 4 bases and 7 bases, with 26 bases remaining between them. The CDR3 loop spans 16 amino acids. CDR3 in DNA: TGCAGCGTTGCTCTTGTGACCGGGAGTTGGACGGGGGAGCAGTACTTC. Residues: CSVALVTGSWTGEQYF.

This chain joins TRBV10-2 and TRBJ2-7; the match to TRBD2 covers 8 bases. CDR3 size: 16 residues. Trimming cost V 4 bases and J 2 bases; bases outside gene matches: 10. Germline-derived CDR1 and CDR2 are WSHSY and SAAADI. The CDR3 nucleotides are TGCGCCAGCAGTGGGGGCAGACTAGCGACCACCTACGAGCAGTACTTC. Protein sequence: CASSGGRLATTYEQYF.

The V gene is TRBV28, the J gene TRBJ1-5, with 7 bases that match TRBD1. CDR1 and CDR2 (germline): MDHEN, SYDVKM. V shed 6 bases, J shed 7 bases, and the junction held 9 bases outside the gene matches. The CDR3 extends over 14 amino acids. As DNA, the CDR3 is TGTGCCAGCAGCCTAGACCCACAGGGGCAGCCCCAGCATTTT. It yields the protein CASSLDPQGQPQHF.

CDR3 in DNA: TGTGCCAGCAGCTCCCGGCGGACAAGGAGAGAAGATACGCAGTATTTT. Its translation is CASSSRRTRREDTQYF. The chain recombines TRBV11-3 with TRBJ2-3, with D perhaps TRBD1 (5 bases). The germline V gene has CDR1 SGHNT and CDR2 YENEEA. The V end was cut by 4 bases, the J end by 5 bases, with 19 bases between. This CDR3 spans 16 amino acids.

The chain uses TRBV11-2 and TRBJ2-2; 11 bases match TRBD2. This CDR3 comprises 18 residues. Germline V gene data show CDR1 as SGHAT and CDR2 as FQNNGV. The junction had 10 bases not matched to a gene; V was cut back by 7 bases and J by 0 bases. The CDR3, as DNA: TGTGCCAGCAAAAAGCTAGCGGGGGGCCCGGCGAACACCGGGGAGCTGTTTTTT. Residues: CASKKLAGGPANTGELFF.

The chain employs TRBV6-6 and TRBJ1-1; D remains ambiguous. Deletions cut 6 bases from V and 1 base from J, with 12 bases between. CDR3 length: 14 amino acids. CDR1 MNHNY and CDR2 SVGAGI come from the germline V gene (reference sequence). The DNA for the CDR3 is TGTGCCAGCAGCCGCGCCCCGCAGAACACTGAAGCTTTCTTT. Protein sequence: CASSRAPQNTEAFF.

The chain uses TRBV7-9 and TRBJ2-3; 7 nucleotides match TRBD2. Per the germline V gene, CDR1 is SEHNR and CDR2 is FQNEAQ (reference sequence). CDR3 length: 16 residues. V was pared by 5 bases and J by 3 bases, with 11 bases of the junction left unmatched. CDR3 sequence reads: CASSPAGPAATDTQYF. The CDR3 DNA is TGTGCCAGCAGCCCAGCGGGACCTGCAGCGACAGATACGCAGTATTTT.

The chain carries TRBV7-8 and TRBJ2-2, with D maybe TRBD2 (7 bases). The CDR3 contains 19 residues. Trimming pared 7 bases from V and 1 base from J, leaving 25 bases between. Germline V gene lookup returns CDR1 SGHVS and CDR2 FQNEAQ. DNA of the CDR3: TGTGCCAGCACCAAAAGGGGGGGGGTGCGCGGGGTGAACACCGGGGAGCTGTTTTTT. It codes for CASTKRGGVRGVNTGELFF.

The rearrangement joins TRBV5-6 to TRBJ2-7, with unresolved D. V was shortened by 4 bases and J by 0 bases, with 11 bases between the two germline ends. The CDR3 length is 14 residues. Germline V gene sequence: CDR1 SGHDT, CDR2 YYEEEE. The DNA for the CDR3 is TGTGCCAGCAGCCCCCAGGCGAGCTCCTACGAGCAGTACTTC. Its translation is CASSPQASSYEQYF.

A word on this clone: The junction shows a germline mismatch at one end, possibly a read error. V gene TRBV7-7 combines with J gene TRBJ2-5, with a possible D match to TRBD2 (6 bases). The V gene's germline CDR1 is SSHAT and CDR2 FNYEAQ (reference sequence). The CDR3 sequence is 15 residues long. Here the CDR3 reads CASSLDGGGQETQYF. CDR3 DNA: TGTGCTAGCAGCCTCGACGGGGGTGGGCAAGAGACCCAGTACTTC.

Concerning this clone itself: A junction end diverges from the germline sequence, so it may reflect a read error. The chain links TRBV5-1 to TRBJ1-2; TRBD1 matches 8 bases. The germline V gene has CDR1 SGHRS and CDR2 YFSETQ. The CDR3 totals 14 residues. This chain's CDR3 is CASSFLTGDYGYTF. The CDR3 bases are TGCGCCAGCAGCTTTTTGACAGGGGACTACGGCTACACCTTC.